Presented here are 9 T cell receptor beta chains from one specimen sequenced in a study of shared clonotypes between healthy human individuals. Libraries were prepared by immunoSEQ multiplex PCR; TCRdb keeps only in-frame clonotypes and omits some of them. The sample yields some 2.4 million clones, approximately 94% seen once. Specimen: naive CD4+ T cells from PBMCs. As for subset: CD45RA+ positively selected. The receptors shown here come from a young man in good health. Some clones in this sample may be carry-over from other donors' samples.

Note on this clone: Other DNA sequences within the sample encode an identical CDR3. V is TRBV5-1 and J is TRBJ2-5; the match to TRBD1 covers 9 bases. Germline loops: CDR1 SGHRS, CDR2 YFSETQ. The CDR3 is 14 amino acids. J lost 0 bases, V lost 4 bases, and 1 base had no gene match. CDR3 region: CASSGQGYQETQYF. CDR3 in DNA: TGCGCCAGCAGCGGACAGGGGTACCAAGAGACCCAGTACTTC.

V usage is TRBV29-1 and J usage is TRBJ2-7; D remains ambiguous. Deletions cut 7 bases from V and 3 bases from J, with 7 bases between. CDR1 is SQVTM and CDR2 is ANQGSEA in the germline V gene. This CDR3 spans 10 amino acids. The DNA for the CDR3 is TGCAGCGCCATGTTCTACGAGCAGTACTTC. Protein sequence: CSAMFYEQYF.

This chain connects TRBV7-9 to TRBJ2-1, with TRBD2 identical over 11 bases. V gave up 5 bases and J gave up 6 bases; unmatched junction bases: 6. The length of the CDR3 is 15 residues. Germline V lookup: CDR1 SEHNR, CDR2 FQNEAQ (reference sequence). The CDR3 nucleotides are TGTGCCAGCAGCACACTAGCGGGAGTTCCCAATGAGCAGTTCTTC. Encoded protein: CASSTLAGVPNEQFF.

This clone came up once. The gene calls are TRBV6-6 and TRBJ1-5, with a possible D match to TRBD1 (6 bases). Germline V gives CDR1 MNHNY, CDR2 SVGAGI (reference sequence). This CDR3 spans 15 amino acids. Trimming pared 5 bases from V and 2 bases from J, leaving 13 bases between. CDR3 sequence reads: CASSPRGAGNQPQHF. The CDR3 DNA reads as TGTGCCAGCAGTCCCAGGGGCGCCGGCAATCAGCCCCAGCATTTT.

Comments on this clone: The same CDR3 also results from other DNA sequences found in this sample. This chain joins TRBV2 and TRBJ1-5; a possible D gene is TRBD1 (6 bases). Germline V CDR1 and CDR2: SNHLY, FYNNEI. This CDR3 has 13 amino acids. Trimming left V 4 bases short and J 7 bases short, with 11 bases between. The CDR3 here is CASSVRGDQPQHF. The CDR3 nucleotides are TGTGCCAGCAGTGTTAGGGGGGACCAGCCCCAGCATTTT.

This clone has more than one count but fewer than ten. The chain couples TRBV18 to TRBJ1-2, with D maybe TRBD1 (5 bases). Trimming left V 6 bases short and J 6 bases short, with 20 bases between. From germline, CDR1 is KGHSH and CDR2 LQKENI. The CDR3 extends over 15 amino acids. The CDR3 is CASSPGWDSFDGYTF. The CDR3 region has the DNA TGTGCCAGCTCCCCGGGGTGGGACTCCTTCGATGGCTACACCTTC.

This chain joins TRBV4-2 and TRBJ2-2, with TRBD2 matching over 8 bases. V was clipped by 2 bases and J by 1 base; unmatched bases: 3. The CDR3 has 16 amino acids. In germline, CDR1 is LGHNA, CDR2 YNFKEQ. The CDR3 nucleotides are TGTGCCAGCAGCCAACAGACTAGCGAGAACACCGGGGAGCTGTTTTTT. Its protein product is CASSQQTSENTGELFF.

V gene TRBV2 combines with J gene TRBJ1-5; 8 nucleotides align to TRBD1. The V gene's germline CDR1 is SNHLY and CDR2 FYNNEI. The trim removed 5 bases at V and 2 bases at J, leaving 5 bases unmatched. The length of the CDR3 is 15 residues. The CDR3: CASSQGARGNQPQHF. CDR3 in DNA: TGTGCCAGCAGTCAGGGGGCGCGGGGCAATCAGCCCCAGCATTTT.

Comment on this clone: One end of the junction does not line up with germline, which may come from a read error. The gene calls are TRBV7-2 and TRBJ2-3; TRBD2 aligns across 11 bases. CDR1 and CDR2 from the germline V gene are SGHTA and FQGNSA. CDR3 size: 15 residues. The CDR3 is CASSLAGGGIDTQYF. CDR3 nucleotides: TGTGCCAGCAGCCTAGCGGGAGGAGGTATAGATACGCAGTATTTT. The variable domain in full, completed from reference TRBV7-2 and TRBJ2-3, reads GAGVSQSPSNKVTEKGKDVELRCDPISGHTALYWYRQSLGQGLEFLIYFQGNSAPDKSGLPSDRFSAERTGGSVSTLTIQRTQQEDSAVYLCASSLAGGGIDTQYFGPGTRLTVL.